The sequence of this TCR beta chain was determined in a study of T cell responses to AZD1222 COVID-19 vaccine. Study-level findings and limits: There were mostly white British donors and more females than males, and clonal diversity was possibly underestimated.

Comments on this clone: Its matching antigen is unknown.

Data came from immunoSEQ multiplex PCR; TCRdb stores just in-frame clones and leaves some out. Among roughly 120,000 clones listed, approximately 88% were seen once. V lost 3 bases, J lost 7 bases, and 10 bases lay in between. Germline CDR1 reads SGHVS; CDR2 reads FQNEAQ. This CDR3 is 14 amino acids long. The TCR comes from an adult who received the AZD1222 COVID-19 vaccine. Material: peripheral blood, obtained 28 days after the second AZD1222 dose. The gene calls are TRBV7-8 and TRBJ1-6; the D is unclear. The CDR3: CASSFGLSNSPLHF. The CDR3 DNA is TGTGCCAGCAGCTTTGGGCTGTCCAATTCACCCCTCCACTTT.